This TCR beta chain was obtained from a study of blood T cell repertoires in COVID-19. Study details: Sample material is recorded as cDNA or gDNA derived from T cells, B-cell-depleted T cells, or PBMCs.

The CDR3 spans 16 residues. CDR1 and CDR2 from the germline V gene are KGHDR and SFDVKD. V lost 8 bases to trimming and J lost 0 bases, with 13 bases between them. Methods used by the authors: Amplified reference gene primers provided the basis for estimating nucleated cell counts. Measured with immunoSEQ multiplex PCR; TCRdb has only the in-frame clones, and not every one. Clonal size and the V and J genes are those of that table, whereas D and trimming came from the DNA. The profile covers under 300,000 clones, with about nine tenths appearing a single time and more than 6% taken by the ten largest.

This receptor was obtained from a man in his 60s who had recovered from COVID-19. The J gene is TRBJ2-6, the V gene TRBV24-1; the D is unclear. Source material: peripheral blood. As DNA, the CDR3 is TGTGCCACCATGCCAAGGCCGGGCTCTGGGGCCAACGTCCTGACTTTC. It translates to CATMPRPGSGANVLTF.